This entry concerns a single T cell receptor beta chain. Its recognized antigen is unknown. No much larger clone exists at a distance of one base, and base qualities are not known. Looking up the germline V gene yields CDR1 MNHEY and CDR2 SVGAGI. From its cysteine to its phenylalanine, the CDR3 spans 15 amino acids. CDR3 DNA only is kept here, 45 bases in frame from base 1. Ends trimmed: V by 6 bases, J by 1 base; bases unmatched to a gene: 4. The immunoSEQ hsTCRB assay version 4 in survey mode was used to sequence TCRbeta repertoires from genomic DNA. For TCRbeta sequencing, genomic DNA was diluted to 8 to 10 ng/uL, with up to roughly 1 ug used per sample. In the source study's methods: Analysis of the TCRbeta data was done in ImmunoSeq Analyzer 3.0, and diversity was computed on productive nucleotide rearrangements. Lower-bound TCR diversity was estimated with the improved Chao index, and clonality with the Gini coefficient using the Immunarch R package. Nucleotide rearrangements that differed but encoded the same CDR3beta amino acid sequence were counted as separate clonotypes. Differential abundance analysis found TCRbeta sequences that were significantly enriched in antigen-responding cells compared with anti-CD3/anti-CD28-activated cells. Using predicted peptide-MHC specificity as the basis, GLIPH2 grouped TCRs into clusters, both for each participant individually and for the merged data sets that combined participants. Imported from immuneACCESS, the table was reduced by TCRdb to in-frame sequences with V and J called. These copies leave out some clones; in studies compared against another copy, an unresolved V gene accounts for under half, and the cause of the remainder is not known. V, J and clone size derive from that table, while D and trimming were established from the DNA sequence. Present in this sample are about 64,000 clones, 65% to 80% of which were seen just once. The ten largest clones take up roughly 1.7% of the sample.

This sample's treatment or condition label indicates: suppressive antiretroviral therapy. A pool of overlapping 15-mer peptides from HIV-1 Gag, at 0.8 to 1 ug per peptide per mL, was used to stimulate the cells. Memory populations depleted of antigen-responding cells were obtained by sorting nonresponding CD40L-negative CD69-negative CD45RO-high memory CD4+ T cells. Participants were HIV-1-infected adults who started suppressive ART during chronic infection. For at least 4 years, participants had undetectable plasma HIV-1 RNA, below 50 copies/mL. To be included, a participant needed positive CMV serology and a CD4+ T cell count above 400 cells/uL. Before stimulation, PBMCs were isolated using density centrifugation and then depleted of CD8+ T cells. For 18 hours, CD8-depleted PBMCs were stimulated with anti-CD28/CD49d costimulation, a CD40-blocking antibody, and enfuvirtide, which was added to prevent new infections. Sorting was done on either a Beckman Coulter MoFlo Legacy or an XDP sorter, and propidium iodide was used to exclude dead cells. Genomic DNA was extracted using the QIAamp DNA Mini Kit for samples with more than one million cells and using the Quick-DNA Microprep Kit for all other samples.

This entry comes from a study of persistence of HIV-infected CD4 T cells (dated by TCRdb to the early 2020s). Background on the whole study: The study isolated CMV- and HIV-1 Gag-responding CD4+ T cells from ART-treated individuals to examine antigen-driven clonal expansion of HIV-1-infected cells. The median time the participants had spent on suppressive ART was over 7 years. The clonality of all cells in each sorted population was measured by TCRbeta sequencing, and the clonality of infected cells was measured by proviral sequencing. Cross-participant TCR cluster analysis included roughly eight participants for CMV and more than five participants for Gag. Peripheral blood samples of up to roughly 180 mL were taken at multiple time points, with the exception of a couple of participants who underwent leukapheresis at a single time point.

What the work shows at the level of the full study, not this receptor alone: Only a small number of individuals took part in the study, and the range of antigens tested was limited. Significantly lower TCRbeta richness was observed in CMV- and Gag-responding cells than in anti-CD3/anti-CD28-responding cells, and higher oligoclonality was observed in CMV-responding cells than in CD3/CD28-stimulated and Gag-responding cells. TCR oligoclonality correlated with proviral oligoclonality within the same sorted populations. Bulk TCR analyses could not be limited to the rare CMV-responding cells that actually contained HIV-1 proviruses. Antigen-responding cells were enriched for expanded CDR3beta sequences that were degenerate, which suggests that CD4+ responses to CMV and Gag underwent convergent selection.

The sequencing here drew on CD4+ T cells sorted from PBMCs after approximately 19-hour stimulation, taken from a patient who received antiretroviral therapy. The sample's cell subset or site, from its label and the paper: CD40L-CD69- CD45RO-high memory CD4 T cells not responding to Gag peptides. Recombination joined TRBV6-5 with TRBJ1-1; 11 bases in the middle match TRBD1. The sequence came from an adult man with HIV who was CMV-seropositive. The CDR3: CASRDRGRRNTEAFF. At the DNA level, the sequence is TGTGCCAGCAGGGACAGGGGGCGTCGGAACACTGAAGCTTTCTTT.